The 5 T cell receptor beta chains given below trace back to one sample, sequenced in a study of blood T cell repertoires in COVID-19. Generated by immunoSEQ multiplex PCR, the TCRdb table keeps only in-frame clones and is missing some. Of under 95,000 clones detected, over 75% appear once; the ten largest clones hold under 8%. The sample was peripheral blood. These receptors came from a human donor with acute or convalescent COVID-19. The donor label of this sample is uncertain.

In its sample, this clone was seen once. The gene calls are TRBV2 and TRBJ2-5; D gene uncertain. The CDR3 spans 12 residues. V lost 6 bases, J lost 1 base, and 6 bases lay in between. Looked up from germline, CDR1 is SNHLY and CDR2 is FYNNEI. The CDR3 DNA reads TGTGCCAGCAGATCGGGCCAAGAGACCCAGTACTTC. It codes for CASRSGQETQYF.

V usage is TRBV27 and J usage is TRBJ1-4; D is ambiguous. CDR1 is MNHEY and CDR2 is SMNVEV in the germline V gene (reference sequence). V lost 5 bases to trimming and J lost 8 bases, with 15 bases between them. The CDR3 consists of 14 residues. DNA of the CDR3: TGTGCCAGCAGTCCCGACTTCTTCGCCGAAAAACTGTTTTTT. This sequence encodes CASSPDFFAEKLFF.

This chain connects TRBV18 to TRBJ2-2; 9 bases are shared with TRBD2. CDR3 length: 16 residues. Trimming took 4 bases from V and 5 from J; bases not matched to a gene: 8. Germline CDR1 and CDR2: KGHSH and LQKENI. CDR3 nucleotides: TGTGCCAGCTCACTAAGAGGGACTAGCCCGACCGGGGAGCTGTTTTTT. Translating it yields CASSLRGTSPTGELFF. Together with reference TRBV18 and TRBJ2-2, the CDR3 gives the full variable domain: NAGVMQNPRHLVRRRGQEARLRCSPMKGHSHVYWYRQLPEEGLKFMVYLQKENIIDESGMPKERFSAEFPKEGPSILRIQQVVRGDSAAYFCASSLRGTSPTGELFFGEGSRLTVL.

The gene calls are TRBV11-2 and TRBJ1-6; D call uncertain. The germline V gene has CDR1 SGHAT and CDR2 FQNNGV. This CDR3 region has 12 residues. Trimming cost V 0 bases and J 10 bases, with 4 bases left between them. This chain's CDR3 is CASSLEASPLHF. CDR3 DNA sequence: TGTGCCAGCAGCTTAGAAGCCTCACCCCTCCACTTT.

The J gene is TRBJ2-2, the V gene TRBV19; TRBD1 agrees at 10 bases. Germline lookup yields CDR1 LNHDA and CDR2 SQIVND (reference sequence). V lost 6 bases, J lost 1 base, and 14 bases stayed unmatched. The CDR3 is made up of 19 amino acids. CDR3 region: CASSTPGTGAGVNTGELFF. The CDR3 DNA sequence: TGTGCCAGTAGCACCCCCGGGACAGGGGCCGGAGTGAACACCGGGGAGCTGTTTTTT.